The 16 T cell receptor beta chains presented below share a single source sample, sequenced in a study of brain T cells in children with intractable seizures. Measured with immunoSEQ multiplex PCR; TCRdb has only the in-frame clones, and not every one. In the table there are about 340,000 clones, nearly 95% of which are singletons. The time point was: blood from clinic visit 5 months post-surgery; TSC patient then seizure free. The input for sequencing was peripheral blood, taken around 5 months after surgery. Every receptor here comes from a boy in the first two years of life with tuberous sclerosis and intractable seizures.

The V and J genes are TRBV9 and TRBJ1-4, with a tentative D call TRBD1 (5 bases). The V gene lost 0 bases and the J gene lost 5 bases, with 8 bases spanning the gap. Germline lookup yields CDR1 SGDLS and CDR2 YYNGEE. This CDR3 has 14 amino acids. This CDR3 reads CASSVEGRNEKLFF. CDR3 DNA sequence: TGTGCCAGCAGCGTAGAGGGGAGGAATGAAAAACTGTTTTTT.

The rearrangement uses TRBV6-4 and TRBJ1-5; no definite D call. This CDR3 is 19 amino acids long. V gave up 0 bases and J gave up 2 bases, with 20 bases separating them. Germline values: CDR1 MRHNA, CDR2 SNTAGT. CDR3 nucleotides: TGTGCCAGCAGTGACTCCCCAGGTCCGACTCGCATGCGCAATCAGCCCCAGCATTTT. Protein: CASSDSPGPTRMRNQPQHF.

The rearrangement joins TRBV27 to TRBJ2-7; D not resolved. The V gene lost 5 bases and the J gene lost 4 bases, with 15 bases spanning the gap. This CDR3 comprises 14 residues. Germline lookup yields CDR1 MNHEY and CDR2 SMNVEV (reference sequence). The CDR3 sequence is CASSDGDLIYEQYF. DNA for the CDR3: TGTGCCAGCAGTGATGGGGATCTTATTTACGAGCAGTACTTC.

V is TRBV18 and J is TRBJ2-7; TRBD1 aligns across 8 bases. J lost 1 base, V lost 6 bases, and 5 bases had no gene match. The germline V gene encodes CDR1 KGHSH and CDR2 LQKENI. This CDR3 spans 14 amino acids. CDR3 amino acids: CASSRDRPSYEQYF. Here the CDR3 DNA reads TGTGCCAGCTCGAGGGACAGGCCGTCCTACGAGCAGTACTTC.

The gene calls are TRBV25-1 and TRBJ2-7; 10 positions match TRBD1. Trimming at V came to 4 bases and at J to 7 bases, leaving 7 bases not matched to a gene. CDR1 MGHDK and CDR2 SYGVNS come from the germline V gene. This CDR3 region has 14 residues. The CDR3 spells CASSVTGGPGEQYF. CDR3 bases: TGTGCCAGCAGTGTGACAGGGGGCCCAGGAGAGCAGTACTTC.

V and J are TRBV18 and TRBJ2-7; 9 nucleotides line up with TRBD2. Germline V lookup: CDR1 KGHSH, CDR2 LQKENI. The CDR3 is 15 amino acids. The V gene end was trimmed by 2 bases and the J gene end by 4 bases; junction bases not matched to a gene: 6. The chain's CDR3 is CASSPDSGSTYEQYF. DNA for the CDR3: TGTGCCAGCTCACCAGATAGCGGGAGTACGTACGAGCAGTACTTC.

The rearrangement joins TRBV6-7 to TRBJ1-6; no reliable D call. TRBV6-7 is noted as an ORF with a role that remains uncertain. V gave up 5 bases and J gave up 6 bases, with 23 bases separating them. This CDR3 is built from 18 residues. In DNA, the CDR3 is TGTGCCAGCAGTCAAGGAGGTCGCGAGGTCTCCGGTAATTCACCCCTCCACTTT. It is translated as CASSQGGREVSGNSPLHF.

V is TRBV3-1 (or the pseudogene TRBV3-2) and J is TRBJ1-2; TRBD1 is a possible D gene (5 bases). V was cut by 1 base and J by 6 bases, with 9 bases left in between. Looked up from germline, CDR1 is LGHDT and CDR2 is YNNKEL (reference sequence). The CDR3 runs to 13 residues. Here the CDR3 DNA reads TGTGCCAGCAGCCAAGGCAGGGAAGATGGCTACACCTTC. As protein: CASSQGREDGYTF.

Details on this clone: Other DNA sequences in the same sample also yield this CDR3. This chain connects TRBV20-1 to TRBJ1-2, with D tentatively TRBD1 (5 bases). V was shortened by 3 bases and J by 4 bases, with 6 bases between the two germline ends. Germline-derived CDR1 and CDR2 are DFQATT and SNEGSKA (reference sequence). The CDR3 has 11 residues. DNA for the CDR3: TGCAGTGCTAGGCAGGGCTATGGCTACACCTTC. Amino acids: CSARQGYGYTF.

V gene TRBV7-8 combines with J gene TRBJ2-6; D is unclear. Trimming removed 5 bases from V and 4 bases from J, with 9 bases in between. The germline gives CDR1 SGHVS, CDR2 FQNEAQ. The CDR3 sequence is 14 residues long. CDR3 protein: CASSPRLGANVLTF. DNA of the CDR3: TGTGCCAGCAGCCCCCGTCTGGGGGCCAACGTCCTGACTTTC.

The chain couples TRBV4-1 to TRBJ1-6, with 7 bases identical to TRBD1. The CDR3 loop spans 15 amino acids. The trim removed 3 bases at V and 10 bases at J, leaving 9 bases unmatched. Germline-derived CDR1 and CDR2 are MGHRA and YSYEKL. CDR3 residues: CASSHQGVGSSPLHF. CDR3 sequence (DNA): TGCGCCAGCAGCCACCAGGGGGTCGGTTCGTCACCCCTCCACTTT.

The chain uses TRBV11-1 and TRBJ1-1; 10 positions match TRBD1. The CDR3 is made up of 15 amino acids. Germline assignment: CDR1 SGHAT and CDR2 FQDESV (reference sequence). Unmatched junction bases numbered 6, after V lost 5 bases and J lost 3 bases. As DNA, the CDR3 is TGTGCCAGCAGCCCTAGGACAGGGGGTGACACTGAAGCTTTCTTT. Translating gives CASSPRTGGDTEAFF.

This chain joins TRBV13 and TRBJ1-5, with D possibly being TRBD1 (6 bases). This CDR3 contains 15 residues. CDR1 and CDR2 (germline): PRHDT, FYEKMQ (reference sequence). V was clipped by 8 bases and J by 2 bases, with 16 bases between them. CDR3 sequence reads: CASSIGAGGNQPQHF. The DNA of the CDR3 is TGTGCCAGCTCAATAGGGGCAGGGGGCAATCAGCCCCAGCATTTT.

The chain joins TRBV18 to TRBJ2-7; D may be TRBD2 (5 bases). The CDR3 loop spans 16 amino acids. Germline-derived CDR1 and CDR2 are KGHSH and LQKENI. V lost 6 bases and J 2 bases, leaving 20 bases between the germline ends. CDR3 sequence: CASSPRQADFTYEQYF. CDR3 bases: TGTGCCAGCTCCCCAAGGCAAGCGGACTTCACCTACGAGCAGTACTTC.

V usage is TRBV15 and J usage is TRBJ2-7; D is uncertain. The V end lost 1 base, the J end lost 2 bases, and 9 bases lay between the germline ends. Germline assignment: CDR1 LNHNV and CDR2 YYDKDF (reference sequence). The CDR3 loop spans 14 amino acids. Here the CDR3 reads CATSRGQEPYEQYF. The CDR3 DNA is TGTGCCACCAGCAGAGGCCAGGAGCCCTACGAGCAGTACTTC.

The chain joins TRBV30 to TRBJ2-5; D is unresolved. Germline lookup yields CDR1 GTSNPN and CDR2 SVGIG (reference sequence). The CDR3 spans 11 residues. V shed 5 bases and J shed 2 bases, with 6 bases lying between them. The CDR3 DNA sequence: TGTGCCTGGTTGGGGCAAGAGACCCAGTACTTC. It encodes CAWLGQETQYF.